The present T cell receptor (beta chain) was sequenced within a study of PD-1 blockade in classical Hodgkin lymphoma. Regarding the study as a whole: The CD4+ diversity rise by C4D1 was clearest in complete responders.

Sequencing used immunoSEQ multiplex PCR; TCRdb keeps in-frame clones, though not all of them. The sample lists more than 2,500 clones; approximately 72% were seen once. Turning to this clone: Its antigen is unidentified.

In every patient, relapse followed autologous stem cell transplantation, while exposure to brentuximab vedotin differed. The study isolated CD8+ T cells from thawed PBMCs by magnetic negative selection. The CDR3 runs to 14 residues. V was pared by 5 bases and J by 7 bases, with 15 bases between. Germline values: CDR1 MNHEY, CDR2 SMNVEV (reference sequence). The chain joins TRBV27 to TRBJ1-5; D unresolved. This TCR derives from a human donor with classical Hodgkin lymphoma. The sample consisted of CD8+ T cells from blood, taken at baseline. The CDR3 is CASSENKGGQPQHF. In DNA, the CDR3 is TGTGCCAGCAGTGAGAATAAGGGTGGACAGCCCCAGCATTTT.